These 24 T cell receptor beta chains came from one sample sequenced in a study of blood T cells in healthy people across ages. Using a J-beta primer mix together with a sample-barcoded 5' primer, a second PCR was run for about 6 to 12 cycles. One entry per CDR3 protein results from TCRdb running MiXCR on the 5' RACE reads. The sample shows fewer than 900,000 distinct CDR3 sequences, around 40% of them seen only once. Material: blood. These receptors originate from a woman aged 55-70 years in good health.

The V gene is TRBV28, the J gene TRBJ2-4, with 8 bases aligning to TRBD2. The assigned J gene may be wrong: the sequence end matches TRBJ2-7 better. CDR3 length: 14 residues. The V gene's germline CDR1 is MDHEN and CDR2 SYDVKM. For the CDR3, the DNA is TGTGCCATCCTCTCGGGGCGGGGGGCTTACGAGCAGTACTTC. Translated, it gives CAILSGRGAYEQYF.

The V gene is TRBV10-1, the J gene TRBJ1-2; the match to TRBD1 covers 7 bases. Trimming at V came to 3 bases and at J to 4 bases, leaving 2 bases not matched to a gene. Germline V gene data show CDR1 as WNHNN and CDR2 as SYGVQD (reference sequence). CDR3 length: 13 amino acids. In DNA form, the CDR3 reads TGCGCCAGCAGTGATTCAGGGGGCTATGGCTACACCTTC. Encoded protein: CASSDSGGYGYTF.

Written as DNA, the CDR3 is TGTGCCAGCAGCCTTGTGAGGGGGACCTACAATGAGCAGTTCTTC. Its translation: CASSLVRGTYNEQFF. The chain has TRBV7-3 and TRBJ2-1; D possibly corresponds to TRBD1 (6 bases). From germline, CDR1 is SGHTA and CDR2 FQGTGA. V was clipped by 5 bases and J by 2 bases, with 13 bases between them. The CDR3 has 15 residues.

This clonotype showed up just a few times. This chain connects TRBV7-2 to TRBJ2-7; 10 bases are a match to TRBD2. Trimming removed 2 bases from V and 5 bases from J; junction bases left unmatched: 9. CDR3 length: 16 residues. CDR1 is SGHTA and CDR2 is FQGNSA in the germline V gene. The CDR3 sequence is CASSLRTSGTGDEQYF. The DNA of the CDR3 is TGTGCCAGCAGCTTACGAACTAGCGGGACAGGAGACGAGCAGTACTTC.

The rearrangement joins TRBV7-3 to TRBJ2-5; D possibly corresponds to TRBD2 (5 bases). Germline assignment: CDR1 SGHTA and CDR2 FQGTGA. V was shortened by 5 bases and J by 4 bases, with 17 bases between the two germline ends. This CDR3 is 15 amino acids long. The CDR3 coding sequence is TGTGCCAGCAGCCCCGGAAATAGCGTACCAGAGACCCAGTACTTC. Its translation: CASSPGNSVPETQYF.

V usage is TRBV5-1 and J usage is TRBJ2-3; 8 positions match TRBD2. The CDR3 covers 15 residues. Germline CDR1 SGHRS, CDR2 YFSETQ. With V trimmed by 3 bases and J by 2 bases, 5 bases remained unmatched. The CDR3 DNA sequence: TGCGCCAGCAGCTCCGAGCGGGGGAACACAGATACGCAGTATTTT. Translated, it gives CASSSERGNTDTQYF. Based on the CDR3 plus reference TRBV5-1 and TRBJ2-3, the full variable domain is KAGVTQTPRYLIKTRGQQVTLSCSPISGHRSVSWYQQTPGQGLQFLFEYFSETQRNKGNFPGRFSGRQFSNSRSEMNVSTLELGDSALYLCASSSERGNTDTQYFGPGTRLTVL.

This chain links TRBV4-3 with TRBJ1-4; 8 bases are shared with TRBD1. Unmatched junction bases numbered 8, after V lost 4 bases and J lost 7 bases. The CDR3 extends over 15 amino acids. CDR1 is LGHNA, CDR2 YSLEER, per germline. The CDR3 DNA reads as TGCGCCAGCAGCCTAGAAGGACAGGGAAGTGAAAAACTGTTTTTT. This encodes CASSLEGQGSEKLFF.

This chain joins TRBV3-1 and TRBJ1-4; D call uncertain. The germline V gene has CDR1 LGHDT and CDR2 YNNKEL (reference sequence). Between the trimmed V and J ends, which lost 4 bases and 7 bases, there was a span of 16 bases. The CDR3 runs 15 residues. The CDR3 sequence is CASSPRTGLGEKLFF. The DNA of the CDR3 is TGTGCCAGCAGCCCCAGGACTGGGCTTGGTGAAAAACTGTTTTTT.

Here the CDR3 reads CSVVVIGPTDTQYF. As DNA, the CDR3 is TGCAGCGTTGTGGTGATCGGCCCCACAGATACGCAGTATTTT. The chain couples TRBV29-1 to TRBJ2-3; no firm D call. The CDR3 is 14 amino acids. Germline assignment: CDR1 SQVTM and CDR2 ANQGSEA. V was cut by 4 bases and J by 2 bases, with 13 bases left in between.

The V and J genes are TRBV20-1 and TRBJ1-6; possible D gene TRBD1, 6 bases. Trimming took off 0 bases at V and 0 bases at J, with 6 bases between the two ends. This CDR3 contains 15 residues. The V gene's germline CDR1 is DFQATT and CDR2 SNEGSKA (reference sequence). The CDR3 nucleotides read TGCAGTGCTAGAGAAGGGGGCTCCTATAATTCACCCCTCCACTTT. Its translation is CSAREGGSYNSPLHF.

This clonotype showed up many times. The rearrangement uses TRBV6-2 or TRBV6-3 and TRBJ2-7; 9 bases map to TRBD2. Germline values: CDR1 MNHEY, CDR2 SVGEGT. The CDR3 runs 18 residues. Unmatched junction bases numbered 9, after V lost 0 bases and J lost 0 bases. The CDR3 here is CASSYSTSGRFSSYEQYF. CDR3 in DNA: TGTGCCAGCAGTTACTCAACCAGCGGGAGGTTCAGCTCCTACGAGCAGTACTTC.

The chain links TRBV20-1 to TRBJ1-2; a weak D match, TRBD1 (6 bases). CDR1 and CDR2 (germline): DFQATT, SNEGSKA (reference sequence). The CDR3 sequence is 13 residues long. Trimming left V 5 bases short and J 1 base short, with 11 bases between. The CDR3 reads CSALQGFNYGYTF. The CDR3 coding sequence is TGCAGTGCTTTACAGGGATTTAACTATGGCTACACCTTC.

Comment on this clonotype: At one of its ends the junction is not consistent with the germline gene, which may arise from a read error. J is TRBJ2-5 and V is TRBV6-2 or TRBV6-3; D might be TRBD2 (6 bases). The CDR3 totals 15 residues. Per the germline V gene, CDR1 is MNHEY and CDR2 is SVGEGT. CDR3 loop: CASSYYGLTKETRYF. In DNA, the CDR3 is TGTGCCAGCAGTTACTATGGACTAACCAAAGAGACCCGGTACTTC.

The chain has TRBV21-1 and TRBJ2-1; whether TRBD1, the table's D call, matches the DNA was not checked. TRBV21-1 has pseudogene status. The CDR3 loop spans 19 amino acids. DNA for the CDR3: TGTGCCAGCAGCAAAGGGGGCATCGGACAGGGGGCCTCCTACAATGAGCAGTTCTTC. Its translation: CASSKGGIGQGASYNEQFF.

This clonotype has a handful of counts. The V and J genes are TRBV29-1 and TRBJ1-2, with TRBD1 as a possible D gene (5 bases). This CDR3 is built from 13 residues. The V end was cut by 3 bases, the J end by 2 bases, with 10 bases between. Germline loops: CDR1 SQVTM, CDR2 ANQGSEA. CDR3 nucleotides: TGCAGCGTTGATTTGGACAACAACTATGGCTACACCTTC. The encoded protein is CSVDLDNNYGYTF.

The gene calls are TRBV24-1 and TRBJ2-1; the match to TRBD2 covers 12 bases. The germline V gene encodes CDR1 KGHDR and CDR2 SFDVKD. Trimming cost V 10 bases and J 8 bases; bases outside gene matches: 8. The CDR3 is 14 amino acids. Here the CDR3 DNA reads TGTGCCACTCAAACTAGCGGGAGGAGAGATGAGCAGTTCTTC. It yields the protein CATQTSGRRDEQFF.

The chain is built from TRBV4-1 and TRBJ1-1, with D uncertain. CDR1 MGHRA and CDR2 YSYEKL come from the germline V gene. V shed 6 bases and J shed 7 bases, with 18 bases lying between them. This CDR3 is 14 amino acids long. This CDR3 is CASSYPLGSNEAFF. The CDR3 coding sequence is TGCGCCAGCAGTTATCCGCTAGGGTCCAATGAAGCTTTCTTT.

The genes are TRBV11-1 and TRBJ2-1; TRBD1 matches 9 bases. After removal of 5 bases from V and 2 bases from J, the junction contained 10 bases not matched to a gene. Germline V gene data show CDR1 as SGHAT and CDR2 as FQDESV (reference sequence). This CDR3 spans 17 amino acids. The CDR3 coding sequence is TGTGCCAGCAGCGCTTCCGGGACAGGGTTAACCTACAATGAGCAGTTCTTC. This encodes CASSASGTGLTYNEQFF.

The chain has TRBV11-3 and TRBJ2-3; D unclear. V gave up 3 bases and J gave up 0 bases, with 13 bases separating them. Germline CDR1 and CDR2: SGHNT and YENEEA. This CDR3 has 16 amino acids. The CDR3 nucleotides read TGTGCCAGCAGCTTTCGATCGAACCCTAGCACAGATACGCAGTATTTT. This translates into CASSFRSNPSTDTQYF.

V usage is TRBV5-1 and J usage is TRBJ1-1; TRBD1 matches 7 bases. The ends lost 3 bases at V and 6 bases at J; junction bases unmatched: 11. Germline V gene data show CDR1 as SGHRS and CDR2 as YFSETQ. This CDR3 spans 15 amino acids. For the CDR3, the DNA is TGCGCCAGCAGCTCCTACAGGGGCGGTGAGGCTGAAGCTTTCTTT. The encoded protein is CASSSYRGGEAEAFF.

V usage is TRBV5-1 and J usage is TRBJ2-6; a possible D gene is TRBD2 (5 bases). Looked up from germline, CDR1 is SGHRS and CDR2 is YFSETQ. Deletions cut 7 bases from V and 1 base from J, with 15 bases between. The CDR3 covers 16 residues. The CDR3, as DNA: TGCGCCAGCGGCTCGACTATAGGTTCTGGGGCCAACGTCCTGACTTTC. Amino acids: CASGSTIGSGANVLTF. The full variable domain, its missing parts supplied by reference TRBV5-1 and TRBJ2-6, is KAGVTQTPRYLIKTRGQQVTLSCSPISGHRSVSWYQQTPGQGLQFLFEYFSETQRNKGNFPGRFSGRQFSNSRSEMNVSTLELGDSALYLCASGSTIGSGANVLTFGAGSRLTVL.

This clonotype has more than one count but fewer than ten. V is TRBV4-2 and J is TRBJ2-3; 8 bases are a match to TRBD2. V lost 3 bases and J lost 0; bases outside the gene matches: 5. In germline, CDR1 is LGHNA, CDR2 YNFKEQ. CDR3 length: 16 residues. The CDR3 reads CASSQEAGVSTDTQYF. In DNA, the CDR3 is TGTGCCAGCAGCCAGGAAGCGGGGGTGAGCACAGATACGCAGTATTTT.

This clonotype was recorded a few times. This chain uses TRBV11-2 with TRBJ2-3; no reliable D call. Trimming stripped 4 bases from V and 5 bases from J, with 28 bases between. The CDR3 is made up of 19 amino acids. CDR1 and CDR2 (germline): SGHAT, FQNNGV. The CDR3 DNA reads as TGTGCCAGCAGCTCCAGGTTCTTGGGCAGCGCCCCCCGACTAGATACGCAGTATTTT. Translation gives CASSSRFLGSAPRLDTQYF.

CDR3 in DNA: TGTGCCAGCAGCTTAGCCCGGACTAACTATGGCTACACCTTC. It encodes CASSLARTNYGYTF. J is TRBJ1-2 and V is TRBV11-2; D is uncertain. The CDR3 covers 14 residues. The V and J ends lost 1 base and 0 bases respectively, with 6 bases between them. Per the germline V gene, CDR1 is SGHAT and CDR2 is FQNNGV.